The next 8 T cell receptor beta chains were all read from a single sample in a study of blood T cells in healthy people across ages. Sample-barcoded 5' priming and a J-beta primer mix drove a second PCR of roughly 7 to 11 cycles. TCRdb reprocessed the 5' RACE reads via MiXCR and lists one record per CDR3 protein. The sample includes almost 550,000 distinct CDR3 sequences, around 24% of them seen just once. This same sample was also part of a study on T cells of mothers and their children.

The sample taken for sequencing was blood. These receptors were collected from a boy between 10 and 17 years old in good health.

The chain is built from TRBV28 and TRBJ1-3, with D unresolved. V was shortened by 1 base and J by 5 bases, with 9 bases between the two germline ends. This CDR3 has 14 amino acids. Germline CDR1 MDHEN, CDR2 SYDVKM. This CDR3 is CASSLLTNRNTIYF. In nucleotides, the CDR3 is TGTGCCAGCAGTTTATTGACAAACAGAAACACCATATATTTT.

This clonotype has a count of ten or more. The genes are TRBV12-3 or TRBV12-4 and TRBJ2-7; D is perhaps TRBD1 (5 bases). The CDR3 loop spans 13 amino acids. Trimming cost V 3 bases and J 3 bases, with 9 bases left between them. The CDR3 DNA reads as TGTGCCAGCAGTTTTGGGGCAGGCTACGAGCAGTACTTC. Translating it yields CASSFGAGYEQYF.

The V gene is TRBV7-2, the J gene TRBJ2-5; tentatively, D is TRBD1 (6 bases). The V end was cut by 3 bases, the J end by 5 bases, with 19 bases between. Germline V lookup: CDR1 SGHTA, CDR2 FQGNSA. CDR3 length: 16 residues. The CDR3 here is CASSFGQQGSRETQYF. The CDR3 DNA follows: TGTGCCAGCAGCTTTGGGCAACAGGGCTCTCGGGAGACCCAGTACTTC.

In this sample, this clonotype turned up a few times. J is TRBJ2-5 and V is TRBV5-1; a possible D gene is TRBD1 (7 bases). The germline V and J ends were trimmed by 9 bases and 1 base, with 13 bases remaining between them. The CDR3 length is 13 residues. Germline CDR1 reads SGHRS; CDR2 reads YFSETQ. The CDR3 reads CATRQGLQETQYF. The CDR3 DNA sequence: TGCGCCACGAGACAGGGACTCCAAGAGACCCAGTACTTC.

The rearrangement joins TRBV7-8 to TRBJ2-1; D may be TRBD1 or TRBD2 (5 bases each). The CDR3 consists of 19 residues. V lost 3 bases, J lost 6 bases, and 27 bases lay in between. Germline CDR1 SGHVS, CDR2 FQNEAQ. CDR3 sequence: CASSFPGGIRESWTNEQFF. The CDR3 DNA follows: TGTGCCAGCAGCTTCCCCGGTGGGATCAGGGAGTCCTGGACCAATGAGCAGTTCTTC.

This clonotype was detected a few times. This chain uses TRBV15 with TRBJ1-4; D is ambiguous. Germline CDR1 and CDR2: LNHNV and YYDKDF (reference sequence). V was cut by 0 bases and J by 2 bases, with 7 bases left in between. The CDR3 is 15 amino acids. This CDR3 is CATSRDLVTNEKLFF. CDR3 in DNA: TGTGCCACCAGCAGAGATCTGGTGACTAATGAAAAACTGTTTTTT.

In this sample, this clonotype turned up a few times. The J gene is TRBJ2-5, the V gene TRBV6-2 or TRBV6-3, with a possible D match to TRBD2 (5 bases). The J call is in doubt because the DNA end fits TRBJ2-7 better. The length of the CDR3 is 15 residues. The germline CDR1 and CDR2 sequences are MNHEY and SVGEGT. CDR3 coding DNA: TGTGCCAGCAGCCTCGGACTCCACAACTCCTACGAGCAGTACTTC. Protein: CASSLGLHNSYEQYF.

The chain has TRBV27 and TRBJ2-1, with TRBD2 identical over 9 bases. CDR3 size: 15 residues. Trimming cost V 7 bases and J 6 bases; bases outside gene matches: 10. Germline CDR1 reads MNHEY; CDR2 reads SMNVEV (reference sequence). Here the CDR3 DNA reads TGTGCCAGCACTCTATGGGCGGGAGGGACCAATGAGCAGTTCTTC. Translating it yields CASTLWAGGTNEQFF.